Shown below are 26 T cell receptor beta chains from a single sample sequenced in a study of cytomegalovirus exposure and HLA in healthy donors. The PCR employed 60 Vbeta primers together with 13 Jbeta primers. The method was immunoSEQ multiplex PCR; TCRdb's version includes in-frame clones alone and lacks a portion of them. The table includes fewer than 250,000 clones, approximately 83% detected once. Input material: PBMCs. Receptors originate from a girl between 5 and 17 years old in good health and CMV-seronegative.

V and J are TRBV7-3 and TRBJ2-3; D unresolved. The V gene lost 2 bases and the J gene lost 2 bases, with 11 bases spanning the gap. Germline-derived CDR1 and CDR2 are SGHTA and FQGTGA. CDR3 length: 15 residues. The CDR3 reads CASSLRGGDTDTQYF. The CDR3 coding sequence is TGTGCCAGCAGCTTACGAGGCGGAGACACAGATACGCAGTATTTT.

This chain connects TRBV10-1 to TRBJ2-2, with unresolved D. The V and J ends lost 5 bases and 6 bases respectively, with 7 bases between them. This CDR3 contains 12 residues. Germline-derived CDR1 and CDR2 are WNHNN and SYGVQD (reference sequence). CDR3 protein: CASSLSAGELFF. DNA of the CDR3: TGCGCCAGCAGTCTTTCCGCCGGGGAGCTGTTTTTT.

The genes are TRBV2 and TRBJ1-5; tentative D call: TRBD1 (5 bases). Germline V gene sequence: CDR1 SNHLY, CDR2 FYNNEI. Trimming cost V 5 bases and J 2 bases, with 10 bases left between them. The CDR3 covers 14 residues. The CDR3 is CASSNGGGNQPQHF. CDR3 nucleotide sequence: TGTGCCAGCAGTAACGGGGGAGGCAATCAGCCCCAGCATTTT.

The V call is TRBV18, the J call TRBJ2-3, with D tentatively TRBD2 (6 bases). This CDR3 has 17 residues. Trimming removed 2 bases at V and 2 bases at J, with 17 bases between. Germline V gene lookup returns CDR1 KGHSH and CDR2 LQKENI. CDR3: CASSPRGDAGPTDTQYF. For the CDR3, the DNA is TGTGCCAGCTCACCAAGGGGTGACGCGGGACCCACAGATACGCAGTATTTT.

The CDR3 nucleotides are TGTGCCACCGCGGTTGGCTACAATGAGCAGTTCTTC. This codes for CATAVGYNEQFF. This chain connects TRBV28 to TRBJ2-1, with D uncertain. Trimming stripped 10 bases from V and 3 bases from J, with 10 bases between. The CDR3 length is 12 residues. From germline, CDR1 is MDHEN and CDR2 SYDVKM.

The V call is TRBV7-9, the J call TRBJ1-5; D is perhaps TRBD1 (6 bases). Trimming took off 5 bases at V and 4 bases at J, with 24 bases between the two ends. This CDR3 contains 18 residues. Germline V gene data show CDR1 as SEHNR and CDR2 as FQNEAQ (reference sequence). CDR3 nucleotides: TGTGCCAGCAGCCAACTGGGGGGGCTCCAGGCTCCAAATCAGCCCCAGCATTTT. Protein product: CASSQLGGLQAPNQPQHF.

The gene calls are TRBV27 and TRBJ1-1; D unresolved. The germline gives CDR1 MNHEY, CDR2 SMNVEV (reference sequence). Trimming pared 0 bases from V and 5 bases from J, leaving 16 bases between. CDR3 length: 16 amino acids. The CDR3, as DNA: TGTGCCAGCAGTTTATCTCCGAGATCCGGGTTGACTGAAGCTTTCTTT. Translating gives CASSLSPRSGLTEAFF.

This chain joins TRBV7-9 and TRBJ2-2, with unresolved D. CDR1 SEHNR and CDR2 FQNEAQ come from the germline V gene (reference sequence). The CDR3 is made up of 14 amino acids. Deletions cut 0 bases from V and 0 bases from J, with 2 bases between. This CDR3 reads CASSLASNTGELFF. CDR3 in DNA: TGTGCCAGCAGCTTAGCCTCGAACACCGGGGAGCTGTTTTTT.

CDR3 nucleotides: TGTGCCAGCAGTTACAGGACAGGGGGTGGCTACACCTTC. Its protein is CASSYRTGGGYTF. The chain is built from TRBV6-5 and TRBJ1-2; TRBD1 agrees at 10 bases. CDR1 is MNHEY, CDR2 SVGAGI, per germline. This CDR3 contains 13 residues. Germline trimming cut 2 bases from V and 7 bases from J; bases unmatched to any gene: 1.

The sample holds many counts of this clone. V usage is TRBV28 and J usage is TRBJ2-7; D is uncertain. V lost 2 bases and J lost 0, with 11 bases in between. The CDR3 runs to 15 residues. Germline V gives CDR1 MDHEN, CDR2 SYDVKM. The CDR3 nucleotides read TGTGCCAGCAGTTTAAGGCAGGCGAGCTCCTACGAGCAGTACTTC. It codes for CASSLRQASSYEQYF.

This sequence joins TRBV2 and TRBJ2-5; D gene unclear. Germline loops: CDR1 SNHLY, CDR2 FYNNEI. V lost 5 bases to trimming and J lost 3 bases, with 13 bases between them. The CDR3 consists of 14 residues. The CDR3 is CASSPPGVEETQYF. The DNA of the CDR3 is TGTGCCAGCAGTCCGCCAGGCGTAGAAGAGACCCAGTACTTC. Looking up the rest from reference TRBV2 and TRBJ2-5 gives the full variable domain: EPEVTQTPSHQVTQMGQEVILRCVPISNHLYFYWYRQILGQKVEFLVSFYNNEISEKSEIFDDQFSVERPDGSNFTLKIRSTKLEDSAMYFCASSPPGVEETQYFGPGTRLLVL.

V usage is TRBV4-2 and J usage is TRBJ2-7; the match to TRBD2 covers 8 bases. This CDR3 has 16 amino acids. CDR1 LGHNA and CDR2 YNFKEQ come from the germline V gene. Unmatched junction bases numbered 12, after V lost 1 base and J lost 7 bases. The CDR3 is CASSQVPAGELEEQYF. CDR3 nucleotides: TGTGCCAGCAGCCAAGTTCCAGCGGGGGAGCTGGAGGAGCAGTACTTC.

In this sample, this clone turned up once. The gene calls are TRBV4-3 and TRBJ2-3; D gene unclear. Trimming cost V 0 bases and J 4 bases, with 8 bases left between them. Germline CDR1 is LGHNA and CDR2 is YSLEER. The CDR3 contains 14 residues. In nucleotides, the CDR3 is TGCGCCAGCAGCCAAGACTTCCGCGCAGATACGCAGTATTTT. It is translated as CASSQDFRADTQYF.

CDR3 in amino acids: CASSLGTVLSSYNEQFF. CDR3 sequence (DNA): TGTGCCAGCAGCTTAGGGACAGTACTCTCTTCCTACAATGAGCAGTTCTTC. This chain joins TRBV7-3 and TRBJ2-1; 7 bases align to TRBD1. V lost 2 bases, J lost 1 base, and 8 bases stayed unmatched. This CDR3 comprises 17 residues. Germline loops: CDR1 SGHTA, CDR2 FQGTGA.

The chain carries TRBV6-5 and TRBJ1-3; D gene ambiguous. The CDR3 contains 14 residues. From germline, CDR1 is MNHEY and CDR2 SVGAGI. V lost 6 bases, J lost 5 bases, and 14 bases lay in between. The CDR3 here is CASRPPGERNTIYF. The CDR3 bases are TGTGCCAGCAGGCCGCCGGGAGAACGAAACACCATATATTTT.

The chain employs TRBV6-1 and TRBJ1-2; 7 positions match TRBD1. The CDR3 is 13 amino acids. J was trimmed by 8 bases and V by 6 bases; bases with no gene match: 9. Germline CDR1 reads MNHNS; CDR2 reads SASEGT. CDR3 amino acids: CASRATGTGGYTF. The CDR3 nucleotides read TGTGCCAGCAGAGCGACAGGGACGGGAGGCTACACCTTC.

This chain links TRBV27 with TRBJ2-2, with a possible D match to TRBD1 (7 bases). Between the trimmed V and J ends, which lost 5 bases and 3 bases, there was a span of 19 bases. Germline V CDR1 and CDR2: MNHEY, SMNVEV (reference sequence). This CDR3 region has 17 residues. The CDR3 DNA is TGTGCCAGCAGTCGGAGACAACAGGGGAGGTACACCGGGGAGCTGTTTTTT. Protein product: CASSRRQQGRYTGELFF.

This clone appeared a few times. This rearrangement joins TRBV2 to TRBJ1-1, with TRBD1 as a possible D gene (6 bases). The V end was cut by 9 bases, the J end by 0 bases, with 8 bases between. The CDR3 length is 12 residues. Germline lookup yields CDR1 SNHLY and CDR2 FYNNEI. The CDR3 region has the DNA TGTGCCAGTGGACAGTTGAACACTGAAGCTTTCTTT. It encodes CASGQLNTEAFF. The entire variable domain, with the rest obtained from reference TRBV2 and TRBJ1-1, is as follows: EPEVTQTPSHQVTQMGQEVILRCVPISNHLYFYWYRQILGQKVEFLVSFYNNEISEKSEIFDDQFSVERPDGSNFTLKIRSTKLEDSAMYFCASGQLNTEAFFGQGTRLTVV.

The chain employs TRBV19 and TRBJ1-1; D ambiguous. Trimming took 8 bases from V and 7 from J, leaving 14 bases between them. CDR1 and CDR2 from the germline V gene are LNHDA and SQIVND (reference sequence). This CDR3 is 12 amino acids long. The CDR3, as DNA: TGTGCCAGTCCCCCCTTTTACGGTGAAGCTTTCTTT. Translating it yields CASPPFYGEAFF.

The V gene is TRBV29-1, the J gene TRBJ1-3; D perhaps matches TRBD1 (6 bases). The CDR3 totals 14 residues. Trimming took off 7 bases at V and 4 bases at J, with 17 bases between the two ends. Germline-derived CDR1 and CDR2 are SQVTM and ANQGSEA. Here the CDR3 reads CSAQGNQKGNTIYF. Written as DNA, the CDR3 is TGCAGCGCCCAGGGGAATCAAAAGGGAAACACCATATATTTT.

The genes are TRBV9 and TRBJ1-1; a possible D gene is TRBD1 (6 bases). CDR3 length equals 13 residues. Per the germline V gene, CDR1 is SGDLS and CDR2 is YYNGEE. V lost 3 bases to trimming and J lost 10 bases, with 16 bases between them. The CDR3 sequence: CASSGAGDIAAFF. CDR3 coding DNA: TGTGCCAGCAGCGGAGCAGGGGATATTGCAGCTTTCTTT.

The V and J genes are TRBV30 and TRBJ2-1; maybe TRBD2 (7 bases). This CDR3 comprises 15 residues. The V gene lost 3 bases and the J gene lost 8 bases, with 20 bases spanning the gap. The germline V gene has CDR1 GTSNPN and CDR2 SVGIG (reference sequence). CDR3 protein: CAWSGPGQGRDEQFF. The CDR3 bases are TGTGCCTGGAGCGGCCCGGGGCAGGGGAGGGATGAGCAGTTCTTC.

The rearrangement uses TRBV18 and TRBJ2-3, with 10 bases fitting TRBD1. Germline assignment: CDR1 KGHSH and CDR2 LQKENI. V lost 2 bases to trimming and J lost 5 bases; unmatched junction nucleotides: 1. The CDR3 runs 14 residues. The CDR3 sequence is CASSPGTGVDTQYF. The CDR3 DNA sequence: TGTGCCAGCTCACCAGGGACAGGGGTAGATACGCAGTATTTT.

This chain connects TRBV29-1 to TRBJ1-1; no firm D call. CDR3 length: 11 residues. Between the trimmed V and J ends, which lost 7 bases and 0 bases, there was a span of 6 bases. CDR1 and CDR2 from the germline V gene are SQVTM and ANQGSEA. The CDR3 spells CSGGVNTEAFF. The CDR3 coding sequence is TGCAGCGGGGGAGTGAACACTGAAGCTTTCTTT.

This chain joins TRBV28 and TRBJ2-7; 10 bases align to TRBD1. Per the germline V gene, CDR1 is MDHEN and CDR2 is SYDVKM. There are 16 residues in the CDR3. The V gene end was trimmed by 6 bases and the J gene end by 0 bases; junction bases not matched to a gene: 8. CDR3 protein: CASSQIGTGDSYEQYF. As DNA, the CDR3 is TGTGCCAGCAGCCAGATTGGGACAGGGGACTCCTACGAGCAGTACTTC. Full variable domain (outside the CDR3, taken from reference TRBV28 and TRBJ2-7): DVKVTQSSRYLVKRTGEKVFLECVQDMDHENMFWYRQDPGLGLRLIYFSYDVKMKEKGDIPEGYSVSREKKERFSLILESASTNQTSMYLCASSQIGTGDSYEQYFGPGTRLTVT.

The chain couples TRBV28 to TRBJ1-4; D call uncertain. The germline V gene encodes CDR1 MDHEN and CDR2 SYDVKM. V was cut by 5 bases and J by 4 bases, with 14 bases left in between. The CDR3 sequence is 15 residues long. DNA of the CDR3: TGTGCCAGCAGTCCCCTGGGCACCTTTAATGAAAAACTGTTTTTT. It specifies CASSPLGTFNEKLFF.